This T cell receptor beta chain was sequenced for a study of CD8 T cells in Susac syndrome. Random hexamers served to reverse transcribe roughly 0.5 to 1 ug RNA. TCRdb fed the immunoSEQ multiplex PCR reads into MiXCR, producing one record per CDR3 protein. The sample has 230,000 or so distinct CDR3 sequences; nearly 97% are singletons. Material: CD4+ T cells from PBMCs. This receptor was taken from a human donor with multiple sclerosis.

This chain's CDR3 is CSVHWTDGKLFF. The CDR3 coding sequence is TGCAGTGTCCACTGGACGGACGGGAAACTGTTTTTT. The chain combines TRBV20-1 with TRBJ1-4; D uncertain. V was cut by 7 bases and J by 11 bases, with 17 bases left in between. The CDR3 totals 12 residues. CDR1 DFQATT and CDR2 SNEGSKA come from the germline V gene (reference sequence).